This T cell receptor (beta chain) was identified in a study of early T cells in non-severe SARS-CoV-2 infection. Separate cDNA molecules each had unique molecular identifiers attached to them. From the 5' RACE reads, TCRdb called clonotypes with MiXCR, one entry per CDR3 protein. This table holds around 35,000 distinct CDR3 sequences, roughly 6% found once. This clonotype occurred a few times. Germline CDR1 and CDR2: DFQATT and SNEGSKA (reference sequence). This CDR3 comprises 13 residues. Trimming cost V 6 bases and J 3 bases, with 12 bases left between them. The sample taken for sequencing was whole blood. This clonotype was sampled from an adult who was a healthcare worker with PCR-confirmed SARS-CoV-2 infection or an uninfected control (not recorded which). This chain uses TRBV20-1 with TRBJ1-5, with TRBD1 as a possible D gene (5 bases). The CDR3 coding sequence is TGCAGTGCCCAGGGACCCGACAATCAGCCCCAGCATTTT. It is translated as CSAQGPDNQPQHF.